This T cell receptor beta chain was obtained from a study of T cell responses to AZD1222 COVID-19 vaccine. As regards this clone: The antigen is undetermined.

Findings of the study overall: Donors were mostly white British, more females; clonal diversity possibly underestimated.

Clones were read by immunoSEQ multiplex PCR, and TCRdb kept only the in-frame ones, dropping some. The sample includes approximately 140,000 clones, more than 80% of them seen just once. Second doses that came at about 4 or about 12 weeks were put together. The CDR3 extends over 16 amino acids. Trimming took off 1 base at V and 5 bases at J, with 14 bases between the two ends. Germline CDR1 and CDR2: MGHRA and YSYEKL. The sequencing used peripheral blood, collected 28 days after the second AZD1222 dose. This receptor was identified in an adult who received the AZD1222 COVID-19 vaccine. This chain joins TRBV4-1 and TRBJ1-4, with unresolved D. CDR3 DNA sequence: TGCGCCAGCAGCCAAGCAGACCAGCGAAAGAATGAAAAACTGTTTTTT. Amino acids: CASSQADQRKNEKLFF.